One TCR beta chain is described in this entry. This sample was included in a study of blood T cell repertoires in COVID-19. Cohorts were determined from participant-reported clinical history. Resolution of symptoms, clearance, or two negative PCRs was present in recovered Cohort 3 donors. Measured with immunoSEQ multiplex PCR; TCRdb has only the in-frame clones, and not every one. Seen here are over 150,000 clones, about nine tenths observed once, and the top ten hold approximately 2%. The receptor comes from a woman in her 30s who had recovered from COVID-19. Sequencing was performed on PBMCs or T cells enriched from blood (not recorded which).

The CDR3 region has the DNA TGTGCCAGCAGCTTGGGGACTAGCAACGAGCAGTACTTC. It codes for CASSLGTSNEQYF. The chain couples TRBV5-6 to TRBJ2-7; the match to TRBD2 covers 8 bases. Germline trimming cut 0 bases from V and 5 bases from J; bases unmatched to any gene: 1. In germline, CDR1 is SGHDT, CDR2 YYEEEE. There are 13 residues in the CDR3.